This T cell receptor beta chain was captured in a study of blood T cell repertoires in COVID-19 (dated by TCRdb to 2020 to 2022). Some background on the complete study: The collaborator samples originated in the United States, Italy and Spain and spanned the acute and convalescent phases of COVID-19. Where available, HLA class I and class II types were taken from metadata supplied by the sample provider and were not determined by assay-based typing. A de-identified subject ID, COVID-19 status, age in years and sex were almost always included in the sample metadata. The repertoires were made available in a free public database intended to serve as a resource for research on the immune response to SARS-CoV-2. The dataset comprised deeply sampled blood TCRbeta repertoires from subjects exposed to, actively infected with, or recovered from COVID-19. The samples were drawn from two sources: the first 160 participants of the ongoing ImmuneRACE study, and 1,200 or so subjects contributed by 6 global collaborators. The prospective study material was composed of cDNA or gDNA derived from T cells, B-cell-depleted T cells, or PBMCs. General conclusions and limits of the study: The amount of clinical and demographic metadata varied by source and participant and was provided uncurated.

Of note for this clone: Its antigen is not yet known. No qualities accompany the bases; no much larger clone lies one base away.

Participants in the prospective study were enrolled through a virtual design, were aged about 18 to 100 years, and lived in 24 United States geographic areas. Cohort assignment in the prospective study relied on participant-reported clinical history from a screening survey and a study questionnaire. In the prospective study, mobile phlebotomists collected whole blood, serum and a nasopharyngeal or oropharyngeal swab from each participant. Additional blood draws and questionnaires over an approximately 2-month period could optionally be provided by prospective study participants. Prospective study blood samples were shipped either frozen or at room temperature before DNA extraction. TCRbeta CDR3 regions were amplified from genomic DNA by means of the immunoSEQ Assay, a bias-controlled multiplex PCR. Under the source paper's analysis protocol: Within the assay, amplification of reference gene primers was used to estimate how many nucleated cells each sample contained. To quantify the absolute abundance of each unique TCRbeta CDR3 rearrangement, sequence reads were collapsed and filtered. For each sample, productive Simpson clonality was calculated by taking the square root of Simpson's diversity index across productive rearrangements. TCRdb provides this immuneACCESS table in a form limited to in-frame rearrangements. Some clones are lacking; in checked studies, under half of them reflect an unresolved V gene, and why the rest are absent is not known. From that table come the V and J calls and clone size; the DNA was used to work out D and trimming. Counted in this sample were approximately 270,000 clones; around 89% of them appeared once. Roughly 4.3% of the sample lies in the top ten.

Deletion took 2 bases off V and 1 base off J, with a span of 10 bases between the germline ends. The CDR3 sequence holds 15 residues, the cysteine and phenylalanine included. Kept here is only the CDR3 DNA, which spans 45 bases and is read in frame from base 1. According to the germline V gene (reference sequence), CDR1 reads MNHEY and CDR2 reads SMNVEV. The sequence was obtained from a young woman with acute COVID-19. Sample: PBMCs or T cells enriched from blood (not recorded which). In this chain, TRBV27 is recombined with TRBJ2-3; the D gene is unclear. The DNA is TGTGCCAGCAGTTTAAGTGGTGCGGGCACAGATACGCAGTATTTT. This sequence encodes CASSLSGAGTDTQYF.